The clone carrying this T cell receptor (beta chain) came up a few times. The sample originates from a study of blood T cell repertoires in COVID-19. On the study more broadly: Material from acute and convalescent COVID-19 was sourced from the United States, Italy and Spain. The analysed material was cDNA or gDNA that came from T cells, B-cell-depleted T cells, or PBMCs.

In germline, CDR1 is SGHTA, CDR2 FQGNSA. Trimming pared 3 bases from V and 1 base from J, leaving 6 bases between. The CDR3 contains 13 residues. Original methodology: By means of reference gene primer amplification, nucleated cell counts were estimated. Clones were sequenced by immunoSEQ multiplex PCR, and TCRdb holds only the in-frame ones, with some missing. The V and J calls and clone size are taken from that table; D and trimming were inferred from the DNA. The sample carries around 120,000 clones, about 75% recorded once. Sequenced material: peripheral blood. The V call is TRBV7-2, the J call TRBJ1-1; D call uncertain. This clonotype was obtained from a man older than 75 with acute or convalescent COVID-19. The CDR3 region has the DNA TGTGCCAGCAGCTTTAATAGGAACACTGAAGCTTTCTTT. Its protein product is CASSFNRNTEAFF.